Below are 28 T cell receptor beta chains sequenced from a single sample in a study of post-analysis software for immune sequencing data. General study findings and limits: Among roughly five TRBV segments more frequent in patients than controls were TRBV5-6, TRBV5-1 and TRBV20-1.

Presence of unique molecular identifiers characterized the TCR beta cDNA libraries. TCRdb called the PCR reads again in MiXCR, with one record for every CDR3 protein. The table has hundreds of thousands of distinct CDR3 sequences, roughly three fifths seen once. These receptors lack a known antigen. Sequencing was performed on blood. These TCRs come from a girl aged 2 to 10 with multiple sclerosis.

A few counts support this clonotype. The chain recombines TRBV5-1 with TRBJ1-2; D gene ambiguous. The germline V and J ends were trimmed by 2 bases and 4 bases, with 12 bases remaining between them. This CDR3 region has 14 residues. Germline CDR1 and CDR2: SGHRS and YFSETQ. The CDR3 protein is CASSLWVRSYGYTF. The CDR3 bases are TGCGCCAGCAGCTTATGGGTGCGGAGCTATGGCTACACCTTC.

The genes are TRBV7-9 and TRBJ2-7; 9 nucleotides line up with TRBD2. The V gene's germline CDR1 is SEHNR and CDR2 FQNEAQ (reference sequence). V shed 6 bases and J 4 bases; nucleotides not matched to a gene: 10. CDR3 length: 15 residues. CDR3 residues: CASRPDSGSRYEQYF. The CDR3 DNA sequence: TGTGCCAGCAGGCCGGATAGCGGGAGTCGGTACGAGCAGTACTTC.

This rearrangement joins TRBV5-1 to TRBJ2-1; TRBD2 matches at 7 bases. In germline, CDR1 is SGHRS, CDR2 YFSETQ. The CDR3 covers 15 residues. Losses at the gene ends were 4 bases for V and 1 base for J; bases not matched to a gene: 5. The CDR3 reads CASSRDYRSYNEQFF. CDR3 coding DNA: TGCGCCAGCAGCCGGGACTATAGGTCCTACAATGAGCAGTTCTTC. Based on the CDR3 plus reference TRBV5-1 and TRBJ2-1, the full variable domain is KAGVTQTPRYLIKTRGQQVTLSCSPISGHRSVSWYQQTPGQGLQFLFEYFSETQRNKGNFPGRFSGRQFSNSRSEMNVSTLELGDSALYLCASSRDYRSYNEQFFGPGTRLTVL.

This clonotype showed up just once. The chain employs TRBV20-1 and TRBJ2-1, with 13 bases lining up with TRBD2. CDR1 and CDR2 from the germline V gene are DFQATT and SNEGSKA (reference sequence). V shed 5 bases, J shed 15 bases, and the junction held 7 bases outside the gene matches. This CDR3 has 12 residues. DNA of the CDR3: TGCAGTGCTCACTGGACTAGCGGGAGTCTGTTCTTC. Translating it yields CSAHWTSGSLFF.

This clonotype was counted a few times. The chain carries TRBV5-5 and TRBJ2-3; D is unresolved. The germline V gene encodes CDR1 SGHKS and CDR2 YYEKEE (reference sequence). V gave up 0 bases and J gave up 4 bases, with 21 bases separating them. The CDR3 is 18 amino acids. The CDR3 is CASSLGSTLFDLPDTQYF. CDR3 DNA: TGTGCCAGCAGCTTGGGTTCAACACTATTCGACTTGCCAGATACGCAGTATTTT.

This chain's CDR3 is CSAKMVGTAFNQPQHF. The CDR3 bases are TGCAGTGCTAAGATGGTCGGAACAGCTTTCAATCAGCCCCAGCATTTT. The chain employs TRBV20-1 and TRBJ1-5, with D hard to call. The CDR3 has 16 residues. Germline V CDR1 and CDR2: DFQATT, SNEGSKA (reference sequence). V gave up 4 bases and J gave up 3 bases, with 19 bases separating them.

The CDR3 reads CASSDATGKTRGYTF. DNA for the CDR3: TGTGCCAGCAGCGACGCGACAGGGAAAACGCGTGGCTACACCTTC. The rearrangement joins TRBV25-1 to TRBJ1-2, with TRBD1 matching 7 bases. The V gene's germline CDR1 is MGHDK and CDR2 SYGVNS. There are 15 residues in the CDR3. V lost 6 bases and J lost 7; bases outside the gene matches: 14.

The chain recombines TRBV12-3 or TRBV12-4 with TRBJ2-7; TRBD2 agrees at 10 bases. This CDR3 contains 18 residues. Germline trimming cut 3 bases from V and 1 base from J; bases unmatched to any gene: 12. CDR3 nucleotide sequence: TGTGCCAGCAGTTTGTTGGTAGCGGGAGGTTACGTTTCCTACGAGCAGTACTTC. This sequence encodes CASSLLVAGGYVSYEQYF.

This rearrangement joins TRBV7-9 to TRBJ2-1; D could derive from TRBD1 or TRBD2 (5 bases each). This CDR3 spans 12 amino acids. With 1 base removed from V and 15 bases from J, the gap between germline ends came to 13 bases. From germline, CDR1 is SEHNR and CDR2 FQNEAQ (reference sequence). CDR3 protein: CASSLVGGSAFF. The CDR3 coding sequence is TGTGCCAGCAGCTTAGTTGGGGGATCAGCGTTCTTC.

For the CDR3, the DNA is TGTGCCTGGAGCTACAGGTACAATGAGCAGTTCTTC. Residues: CAWSYRYNEQFF. The chain carries TRBV30 and TRBJ2-1; weak D call: TRBD1 (5 bases). V lost 3 bases, J lost 4 bases, and 7 bases lay in between. From germline, CDR1 is GTSNPN and CDR2 SVGIG (reference sequence). This CDR3 comprises 12 residues.

In nucleotides, the CDR3 is TGTGCCAGCAGCTACGACAGGGGAAGGGAGACCCAGTACTTC. This codes for CASSYDRGRETQYF. The V and J genes are TRBV7-2 and TRBJ2-4, with 8 bases that match TRBD1. The closer fit of TRBJ2-5 to the DNA end suggests the J call may be wrong. In germline, CDR1 is SGHTA, CDR2 FQGNSA. The CDR3 is 14 residues long.

The V and J genes are TRBV20-1 and TRBJ2-1, with TRBD1 matching over 7 bases. The CDR3 spans 11 residues. Germline V gene data show CDR1 as DFQATT and CDR2 as SNEGSKA (reference sequence). The CDR3 spells CGQRQGNEQFF. DNA for the CDR3: TGCGGGCAACGACAGGGCAATGAGCAGTTCTTC.

This chain connects TRBV12-3 or TRBV12-4 to TRBJ2-3, with D unclear. The CDR3 sequence is 14 residues long. Between the trimmed V and J ends, which lost 1 base and 4 bases, there was a span of 9 bases. The CDR3 region has the DNA TGTGCCAGCAGTTTAGAACGACTTGCAGATACGCAGTATTTT. Amino acids: CASSLERLADTQYF.

V and J are TRBV29-1 and TRBJ2-1; tentative D call: TRBD2 (6 bases). The V end was cut by 3 bases, the J end by 7 bases, with 7 bases between. The CDR3 runs 11 residues. CDR1 is SQVTM and CDR2 is ANQGSEA in the germline V gene. The CDR3, as DNA: TGCAGCGTTGAGCGGGATAATGAGCAGTTCTTC. Translation gives CSVERDNEQFF.

The chain joins TRBV6-6 to TRBJ2-5; D may match TRBD1 or TRBD2 (5 bases each). V lost 4 bases and J 5 bases, leaving 14 bases between the germline ends. There are 14 residues in the CDR3. Germline V gives CDR1 MNHNY, CDR2 SVGAGI (reference sequence). The CDR3 coding sequence is TGTGCCAGCAGTTCGGTAGTAGGGGAGGAGACCCAGTACTTC. Its protein product is CASSSVVGEETQYF.

V usage is TRBV7-6 and J usage is TRBJ1-6, with no clear D. Germline values: CDR1 SGHVS, CDR2 FNYEAQ. The CDR3 is 16 residues long. The V gene lost 1 base and the J gene lost 7 bases, with 14 bases spanning the gap. CDR3 in amino acids: CASSLGAGKPNSPLHF. The CDR3 nucleotides read TGTGCCAGCAGCTTAGGGGCGGGCAAACCAAATTCACCCCTCCACTTT.

The sample holds a few counts of this clonotype. This chain joins TRBV7-2 and TRBJ1-2; D is unclear. With 1 base removed from V and 4 bases from J, the gap between germline ends came to 7 bases. Germline lookup yields CDR1 SGHTA and CDR2 FQGNSA. The CDR3 runs to 13 residues. CDR3 sequence (DNA): TGTGCCAGCAGCTTAGTCCGACGCTATGGCTACACCTTC. Translating it yields CASSLVRRYGYTF. Full variable domain (missing parts from reference TRBV7-2 and TRBJ1-2): GAGVSQSPSNKVTEKGKDVELRCDPISGHTALYWYRQSLGQGLEFLIYFQGNSAPDKSGLPSDRFSAERTGGSVSTLTIQRTQQEDSAVYLCASSLVRRYGYTFGSGTRLTVV.

This clonotype was seen only a few times. The chain uses TRBV20-1 and TRBJ2-3; unclear D gene. The V and J ends lost 4 bases and 4 bases respectively, with 15 bases between them. CDR3 length: 14 residues. Looked up from germline, CDR1 is DFQATT and CDR2 is SNEGSKA (reference sequence). CDR3 nucleotides: TGCAGTGCTAAAGTGCCCCTTATCCCAGATACGCAGTATTTT. It specifies CSAKVPLIPDTQYF.

This rearrangement joins TRBV5-1 to TRBJ1-1, with TRBD1 matching over 10 bases. The CDR3 covers 16 residues. The germline V gene has CDR1 SGHRS and CDR2 YFSETQ. The junction had 3 bases not matched to a gene; V was cut back by 1 base and J by 0 bases. The CDR3, as DNA: TGCGCCAGCAGCTTGAGCGGGACAGGGGTGAACACTGAAGCTTTCTTT. This codes for CASSLSGTGVNTEAFF.

In its sample, this clonotype was seen a few times. The CDR3 protein is CASSRTGSSYNEQFF. In DNA, the CDR3 is TGTGCCAGCAGTCGGACAGGGTCCTCCTACAATGAGCAGTTCTTC. The rearrangement links TRBV6-4 to TRBJ2-1; 8 positions agree with TRBD1. CDR1 and CDR2 from the germline V gene are MRHNA and SNTAGT. This CDR3 region has 15 residues. The J segment lost 0 bases and the V segment lost 5 bases, leaving 3 bases of the junction unmatched.

This clonotype was seen just once. At one boundary the junction diverges from the germline segment, which might be a read error. J is TRBJ2-1 and V is TRBV19; D is unresolved. From germline, CDR1 is LNHDA and CDR2 SQIVND (reference sequence). CDR3 size: 13 residues. CDR3 amino acids: CASSTGPYYEQFF. The CDR3 DNA reads as TGTGCCAGTAGTACAGGACCCTACTATGAGCAGTTCTTC.

This clonotype was seen a handful of times. V is TRBV29-1 and J is TRBJ1-2; D unclear. Between the trimmed V and J ends, which lost 5 bases and 9 bases, there was a span of 19 bases. CDR1 is SQVTM and CDR2 is ANQGSEA in the germline V gene. The CDR3 runs to 13 residues. The CDR3 loop reads CSVYLGYEQRYTF. The CDR3 region has the DNA TGCAGCGTTTATCTGGGTTATGAGCAACGCTACACCTTC.

The gene calls are TRBV10-3 and TRBJ1-2; D remains ambiguous. The germline CDR1 and CDR2 sequences are ENHRY and SYGVKD. The CDR3 is made up of 13 amino acids. Trimming stripped 10 bases from V and 4 bases from J, with 16 bases between. DNA for the CDR3: TGTGCCACCAATGACCTACAGAGCTATGGCTACACCTTC. Its protein product is CATNDLQSYGYTF.

There are a few counts of this clonotype. V gene TRBV6-5 combines with J gene TRBJ1-2; the match to TRBD1 covers 7 bases. Trimming removed 0 bases from V and 6 bases from J; junction bases left unmatched: 4. Germline V gene data show CDR1 as MNHEY and CDR2 as SVGAGI. This CDR3 has 14 residues. CDR3 nucleotides: TGTGCCAGCAGTTACTCGTACAGGGGCCATGGCTACACCTTC. Its protein is CASSYSYRGHGYTF.

To note about this clonotype: A read error may produce the germline difference seen at one junction end. The rearrangement joins TRBV6-6 to TRBJ2-5, with 7 bases matching TRBD1. This CDR3 region has 15 residues. Germline CDR1 and CDR2: MNHNY and SVGAGI (reference sequence). This chain's CDR3 is CASSSITGDQGTQYF. CDR3 DNA sequence: TGTGCCAGCAGTTCCATCACAGGGGACCAAGGGACCCAGTACTTC.

The chain employs TRBV30 and TRBJ1-2; D gene uncertain. V lost 0 bases and J 2 bases, leaving 7 bases between the germline ends. The CDR3 length is 13 residues. The germline V gene encodes CDR1 GTSNPN and CDR2 SVGIG (reference sequence). The CDR3 sequence: CAWSVSGNYGYTF. CDR3 DNA: TGTGCCTGGAGTGTGAGTGGAAACTATGGCTACACCTTC. The whole variable domain, filled in from reference TRBV30 and TRBJ1-2, reads SQTIHQWPATLVQPVGSPLSLECTVEGTSNPNLYWYRQAAGRGLQLLFYSVGIGQISSEVPQNLSASRPQDRQFILSSKKLLLSDSGFYLCAWSVSGNYGYTFGSGTRLTVV.

The rearrangement joins TRBV24-1 to TRBJ2-1; D not certain. In germline, CDR1 is KGHDR, CDR2 SFDVKD. This CDR3 is built from 13 residues. V gave up 8 bases and J gave up 8 bases, with 15 bases separating them. The CDR3 nucleotides are TGTGCCACCATGGCGTCAGGAATCGATGAGCAGTTCTTC. Translating it yields CATMASGIDEQFF.

CDR3 region: CASSQEGPRVEPQHF. Here the CDR3 DNA reads TGTGCCAGCAGCCAAGAAGGGCCCCGAGTTGAGCCCCAGCATTTT. The chain links TRBV4-2 to TRBJ1-5; D unclear. CDR1 and CDR2 from the germline V gene are LGHNA and YNFKEQ. There are 15 residues in the CDR3. V was pared by 0 bases and J by 8 bases, with 14 bases between.